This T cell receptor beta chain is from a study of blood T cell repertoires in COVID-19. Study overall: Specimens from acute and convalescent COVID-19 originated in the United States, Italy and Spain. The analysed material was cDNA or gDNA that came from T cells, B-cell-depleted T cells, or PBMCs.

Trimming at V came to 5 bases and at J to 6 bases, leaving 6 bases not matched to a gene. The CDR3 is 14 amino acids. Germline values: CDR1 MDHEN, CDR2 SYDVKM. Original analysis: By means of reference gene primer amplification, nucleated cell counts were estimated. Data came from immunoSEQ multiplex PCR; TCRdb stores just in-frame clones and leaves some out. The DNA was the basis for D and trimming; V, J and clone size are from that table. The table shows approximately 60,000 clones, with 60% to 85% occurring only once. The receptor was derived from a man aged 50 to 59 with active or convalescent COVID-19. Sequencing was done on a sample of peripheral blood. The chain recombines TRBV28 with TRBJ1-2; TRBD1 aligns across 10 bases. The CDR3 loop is CASSPGQGGNGYTF. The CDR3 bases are TGTGCCAGCAGTCCTGGACAGGGGGGGAATGGCTACACCTTC.